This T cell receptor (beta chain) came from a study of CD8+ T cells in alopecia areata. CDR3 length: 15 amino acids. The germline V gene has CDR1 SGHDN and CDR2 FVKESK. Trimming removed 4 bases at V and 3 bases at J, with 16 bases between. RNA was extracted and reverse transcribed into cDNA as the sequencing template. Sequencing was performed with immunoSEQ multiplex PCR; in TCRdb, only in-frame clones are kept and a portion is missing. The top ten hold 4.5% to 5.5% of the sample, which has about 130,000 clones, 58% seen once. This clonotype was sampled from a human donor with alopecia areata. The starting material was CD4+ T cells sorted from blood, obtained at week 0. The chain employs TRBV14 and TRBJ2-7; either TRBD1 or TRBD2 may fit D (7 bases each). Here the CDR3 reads CASSRAGQTYYEQYF. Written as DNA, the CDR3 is TGTGCCAGCAGCCGAGCGGGACAGACCTACTACGAGCAGTACTTC.